The 14 T cell receptor beta chains in this list originate from one sample, sequenced in a study of cytomegalovirus exposure and HLA in healthy donors. A multiplex PCR was run with 60 Vbeta primers and 13 Jbeta primers. Repertoires were generated with immunoSEQ multiplex PCR, while TCRdb's copy carries only in-frame clones and drops some. The sample includes just over 80,000 clones, around 76% seen only once; the top ten take 5.5% to 7%. Sequencing used PBMCs. These receptors originate from a man aged 18 to 29 in good health and CMV-seropositive.

This sequence joins TRBV4-1 and TRBJ2-1, with D possibly matching TRBD1 (7 bases). CDR1 and CDR2 from the germline V gene are MGHRA and YSYEKL. Trimming took off 8 bases at V and 7 bases at J, with 24 bases between the two ends. The CDR3 has 16 amino acids. CDR3 in amino acids: CASRSRLSQGRNEQFF. Written as DNA, the CDR3 is TGCGCCAGCCGTAGCCGTTTATCACAGGGGAGGAATGAGCAGTTCTTC.

CDR3 nucleotide sequence: TGCAGGCCAACACCGAACACTGAAGCTTTCTTT. Translating it yields CRPTPNTEAFF. The rearrangement links TRBV20-1 to TRBJ1-1, with unresolved D. The CDR3 spans 11 residues. Germline assignment: CDR1 DFQATT and CDR2 SNEGSKA (reference sequence).

This clone was counted only a few times. CDR3 coding DNA: TGCGCCAGCAGAGGGACAGGGAGGGAGCCCCAGCATTTT. Translated, it gives CASRGTGREPQHF. The chain carries TRBV10-2 and TRBJ1-5; 9 bases are shared with TRBD1. The CDR3 extends over 13 amino acids. CDR1 and CDR2 from the germline V gene are WSHSY and SAAADI. Trimming removed 6 bases from V and 8 bases from J; junction bases left unmatched: 5.

There are a few counts of this clone. In nucleotides, the CDR3 is TGTGCCAGCAGTTTTGGACTAGCGGGAGCTGGGGAGCAGTTCTTC. It is translated as CASSFGLAGAGEQFF. J is TRBJ2-1 and V is TRBV27, with TRBD2 matching over 13 bases. The V and J ends lost 3 bases and 10 bases, in that order; junction bases with no gene match: 6. The V gene's germline CDR1 is MNHEY and CDR2 SMNVEV (reference sequence). The CDR3 length is 15 residues.

V and J are TRBV27 and TRBJ2-1; D gene uncertain. V was cut by 0 bases and J by 5 bases, with 5 bases left in between. This CDR3 has 13 residues. Germline V CDR1 and CDR2: MNHEY, SMNVEV (reference sequence). The chain's CDR3 is CASSLSRNNEQFF. DNA of the CDR3: TGTGCCAGCAGTTTATCCAGGAACAATGAGCAGTTCTTC.

The V gene is TRBV7-2, the J gene TRBJ2-1; 12 bases are shared with TRBD2. This CDR3 contains 15 residues. Germline V gene sequence: CDR1 SGHTA, CDR2 FQGNSA. The junction had 2 bases not matched to a gene; V was cut back by 4 bases and J by 4 bases. CDR3 nucleotides: TGTGCCAGCAGCTGGACTAGCGGGGATTACAATGAGCAGTTCTTC. This translates into CASSWTSGDYNEQFF.

The rearrangement uses TRBV11-2 and TRBJ2-1; 8 bases line up with TRBD1. From germline, CDR1 is SGHAT and CDR2 FQNNGV. This CDR3 is built from 16 residues. The junction had 11 bases not matched to a gene; V was cut back by 6 bases and J by 4 bases. The DNA for the CDR3 is TGTGCCAGCAGAACGCAGACAGGGGAAACTTACAATGAGCAGTTCTTC. Translated: CASRTQTGETYNEQFF.

The rearrangement links TRBV4-1 to TRBJ1-2; TRBD1 aligns across 10 bases. This CDR3 has 15 amino acids. Germline loops: CDR1 MGHRA, CDR2 YSYEKL. V shed 0 bases and J 8 bases; nucleotides not matched to a gene: 6. CDR3 nucleotide sequence: TGCGCCAGCAGCCAAGATAGAGGACAGGGGGGCGGCTACACCTTC. Translating gives CASSQDRGQGGGYTF.

The V call is TRBV9, the J call TRBJ2-7; 7 positions agree with TRBD1. The V gene end was trimmed by 7 bases and the J gene end by 0 bases; junction bases not matched to a gene: 4. CDR1 SGDLS and CDR2 YYNGEE come from the germline V gene. The CDR3 consists of 13 residues. CDR3 region: CASGRDSSYEQYF. CDR3 nucleotide sequence: TGTGCCAGCGGCCGGGACAGCTCCTACGAGCAGTACTTC.

The chain is built from TRBV11-3 and TRBJ1-1; no clear D. The CDR3 runs to 14 residues. Germline lookup yields CDR1 SGHNT and CDR2 YENEEA. V lost 5 bases to trimming and J lost 4 bases, with 14 bases between them. CDR3 loop: CASSPAGGSTEAFF. The CDR3 bases are TGTGCCAGCAGCCCAGCCGGAGGAAGCACTGAAGCTTTCTTT.

The V call is TRBV6-1, the J call TRBJ1-4; 7 bases agree with TRBD1. The CDR3 extends over 14 amino acids. Unmatched junction bases numbered 7, after V lost 6 bases and J lost 6 bases. Germline loops: CDR1 MNHNS, CDR2 SASEGT. CDR3 nucleotide sequence: TGTGCCAGCAGATCAGGGGGTACGGATGAAAAACTGTTTTTT. Translated: CASRSGGTDEKLFF.

The V call is TRBV5-1, the J call TRBJ1-5, with a possible D match to TRBD1 (6 bases). This CDR3 has 14 residues. Germline V gene sequence: CDR1 SGHRS, CDR2 YFSETQ. The V gene lost 1 base and the J gene lost 4 bases, with 9 bases spanning the gap. The CDR3 protein is CASSLRGGNQPQHF. DNA for the CDR3: TGCGCCAGCAGCTTGAGGGGGGGAAATCAGCCCCAGCATTTT.

This chain connects TRBV14 to TRBJ2-1, with D maybe TRBD2 (6 bases). V was trimmed by 2 bases and J by 10 bases, leaving 18 bases between them. CDR1 SGHDN and CDR2 FVKESK come from the germline V gene. This CDR3 region has 15 residues. As DNA, the CDR3 is TGTGCCAGCAGCCAAACGGGACGCGGGGAGAGAGAGCAGTTCTTC. This codes for CASSQTGRGEREQFF.

The genes are TRBV25-1 and TRBJ1-1; TRBD1 aligns across 7 bases. J gave up 4 bases and V 4 bases, and 9 bases lay outside the gene matches. Germline lookup yields CDR1 MGHDK and CDR2 SYGVNS. The CDR3 has 15 amino acids. The chain's CDR3 is CASSVPGGPGTEAFF. The CDR3 DNA follows: TGTGCCAGCAGTGTTCCAGGGGGTCCGGGCACTGAAGCTTTCTTT.